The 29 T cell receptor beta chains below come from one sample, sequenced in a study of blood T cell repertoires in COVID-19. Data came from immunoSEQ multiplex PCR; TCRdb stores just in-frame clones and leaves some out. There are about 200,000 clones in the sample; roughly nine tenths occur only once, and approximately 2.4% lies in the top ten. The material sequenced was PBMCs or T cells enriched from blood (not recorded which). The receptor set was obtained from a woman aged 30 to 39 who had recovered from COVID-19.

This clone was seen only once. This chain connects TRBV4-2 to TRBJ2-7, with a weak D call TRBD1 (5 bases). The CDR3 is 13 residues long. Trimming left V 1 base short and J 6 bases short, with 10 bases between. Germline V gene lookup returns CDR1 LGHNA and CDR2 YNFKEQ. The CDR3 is CASSQVKGREQYF. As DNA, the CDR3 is TGTGCCAGCAGCCAAGTAAAGGGGCGCGAGCAGTACTTC.

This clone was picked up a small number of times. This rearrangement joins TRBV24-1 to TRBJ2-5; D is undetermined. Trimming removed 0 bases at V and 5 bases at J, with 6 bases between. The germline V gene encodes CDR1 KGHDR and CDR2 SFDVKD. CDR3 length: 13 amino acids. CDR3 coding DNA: TGTGCCACCAGTGATTTGGATGAGGAGACCCAGTACTTC. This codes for CATSDLDEETQYF.

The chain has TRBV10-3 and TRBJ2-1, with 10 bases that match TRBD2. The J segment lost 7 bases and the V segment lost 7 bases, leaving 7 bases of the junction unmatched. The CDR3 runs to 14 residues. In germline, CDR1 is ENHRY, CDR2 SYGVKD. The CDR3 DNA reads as TGTGCCATCAAGGGGACTAGCGCCACAAATGAGCAGTTCTTC. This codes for CAIKGTSATNEQFF.

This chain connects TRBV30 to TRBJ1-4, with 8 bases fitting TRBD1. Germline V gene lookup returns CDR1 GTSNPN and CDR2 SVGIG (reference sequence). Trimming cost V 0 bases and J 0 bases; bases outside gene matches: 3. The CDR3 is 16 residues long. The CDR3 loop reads CAWSVGRGPTNEKLFF. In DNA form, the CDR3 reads TGTGCCTGGAGTGTCGGCAGGGGGCCAACTAATGAAAAACTGTTTTTT. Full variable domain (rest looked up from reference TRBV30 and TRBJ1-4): SQTIHQWPATLVQPVGSPLSLECTVEGTSNPNLYWYRQAAGRGLQLLFYSVGIGQISSEVPQNLSASRPQDRQFILSSKKLLLSDSGFYLCAWSVGRGPTNEKLFFGSGTQLSVL.

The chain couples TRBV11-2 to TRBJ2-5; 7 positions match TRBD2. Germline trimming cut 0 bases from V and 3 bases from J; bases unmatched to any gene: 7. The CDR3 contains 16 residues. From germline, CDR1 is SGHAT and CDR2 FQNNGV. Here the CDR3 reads CASSLDRASGKETQYF. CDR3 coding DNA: TGTGCCAGCAGCTTAGATAGGGCTAGCGGTAAAGAGACCCAGTACTTC.

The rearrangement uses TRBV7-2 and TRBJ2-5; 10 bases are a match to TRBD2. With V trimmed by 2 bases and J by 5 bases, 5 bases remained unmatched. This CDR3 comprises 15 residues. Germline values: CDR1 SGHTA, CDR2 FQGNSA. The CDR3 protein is CASSLSSGGAETQYF. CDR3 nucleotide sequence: TGTGCCAGCAGCTTATCGAGCGGGGGGGCGGAGACCCAGTACTTC.

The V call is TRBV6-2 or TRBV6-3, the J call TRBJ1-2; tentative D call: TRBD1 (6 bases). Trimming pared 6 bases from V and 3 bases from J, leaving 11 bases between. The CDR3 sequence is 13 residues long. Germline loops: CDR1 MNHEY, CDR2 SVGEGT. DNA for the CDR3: TGTGCCAGCAGCCCGTACAGGGACTATGGCTACACCTTC. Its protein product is CASSPYRDYGYTF.

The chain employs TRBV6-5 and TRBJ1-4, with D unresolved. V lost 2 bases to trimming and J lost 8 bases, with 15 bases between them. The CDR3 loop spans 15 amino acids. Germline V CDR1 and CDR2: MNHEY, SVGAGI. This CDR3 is CASSYESGNQEKLFF. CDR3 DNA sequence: TGTGCCAGCAGTTACGAGTCGGGAAATCAGGAAAAACTGTTTTTT.

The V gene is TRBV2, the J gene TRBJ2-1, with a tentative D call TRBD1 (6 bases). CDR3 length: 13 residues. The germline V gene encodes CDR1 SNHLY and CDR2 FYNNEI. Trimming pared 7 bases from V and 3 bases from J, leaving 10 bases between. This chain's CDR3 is CASKDRIYNEQFF. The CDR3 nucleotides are TGTGCCAGCAAAGACAGGATCTACAATGAGCAGTTCTTC.

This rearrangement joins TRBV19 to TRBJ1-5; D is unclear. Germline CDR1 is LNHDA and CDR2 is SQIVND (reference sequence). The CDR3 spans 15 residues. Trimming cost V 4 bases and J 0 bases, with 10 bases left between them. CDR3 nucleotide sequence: TGTGCCAGTAGTACCTTCGGAGGTAGCAATCAGCCCCAGCATTTT. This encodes CASSTFGGSNQPQHF.

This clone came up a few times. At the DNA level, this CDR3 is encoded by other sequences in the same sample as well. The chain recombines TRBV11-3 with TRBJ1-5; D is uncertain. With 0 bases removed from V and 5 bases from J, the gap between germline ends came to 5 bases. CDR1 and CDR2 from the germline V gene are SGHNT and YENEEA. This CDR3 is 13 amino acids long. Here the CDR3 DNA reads TGTGCCAGCAGCTTAGATTCTGATCAGCCCCAGCATTTT. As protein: CASSLDSDQPQHF.

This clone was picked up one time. The CDR3 reads CASSGGGHVGGAFF. The CDR3, as DNA: TGTGCCAGCAGTGGGGGAGGGCACGTGGGGGGAGCTTTCTTT. The chain links TRBV2 to TRBJ1-1; possible D gene TRBD1, 5 bases. The length of the CDR3 is 14 residues. V lost 4 bases and J 10 bases, leaving 19 bases between the germline ends. Germline V gene sequence: CDR1 SNHLY, CDR2 FYNNEI.

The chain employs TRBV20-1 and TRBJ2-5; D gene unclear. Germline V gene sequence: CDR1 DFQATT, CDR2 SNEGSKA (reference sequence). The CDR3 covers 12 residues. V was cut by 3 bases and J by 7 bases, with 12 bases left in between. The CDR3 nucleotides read TGCAGTGCTAGTCGCGGCACGGGGACCCAGTACTTC. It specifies CSASRGTGTQYF.

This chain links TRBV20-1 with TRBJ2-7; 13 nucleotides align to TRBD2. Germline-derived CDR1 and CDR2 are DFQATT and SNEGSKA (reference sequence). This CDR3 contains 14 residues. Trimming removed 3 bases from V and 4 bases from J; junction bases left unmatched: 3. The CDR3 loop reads CSASLTSGGYEQYF. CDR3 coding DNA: TGCAGTGCTAGTCTGACTAGCGGGGGGTACGAGCAGTACTTC.

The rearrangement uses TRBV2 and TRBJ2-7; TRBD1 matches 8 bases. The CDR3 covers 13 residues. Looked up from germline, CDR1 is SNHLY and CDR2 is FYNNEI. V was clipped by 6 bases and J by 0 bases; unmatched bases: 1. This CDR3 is CASRTGASYEQYF. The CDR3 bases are TGTGCCAGCAGGACAGGGGCCTCCTACGAGCAGTACTTC.

The CDR3 sequence: CASSLGNPNTEAFF. For the CDR3, the DNA is TGTGCCAGTAGCCTCGGGAACCCGAACACTGAAGCTTTCTTT. The J gene is TRBJ1-1, the V gene TRBV19, with D unresolved. This CDR3 region has 14 residues. V was shortened by 6 bases and J by 1 base, with 12 bases between the two germline ends. Germline lookup yields CDR1 LNHDA and CDR2 SQIVND (reference sequence).

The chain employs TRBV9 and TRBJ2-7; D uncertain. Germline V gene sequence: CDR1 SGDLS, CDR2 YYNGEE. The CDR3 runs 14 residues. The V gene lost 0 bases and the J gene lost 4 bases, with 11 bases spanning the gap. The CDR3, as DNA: TGTGCCAGCAGCGTAGGAGGTAGTGGATACGAGCAGTACTTC. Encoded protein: CASSVGGSGYEQYF.

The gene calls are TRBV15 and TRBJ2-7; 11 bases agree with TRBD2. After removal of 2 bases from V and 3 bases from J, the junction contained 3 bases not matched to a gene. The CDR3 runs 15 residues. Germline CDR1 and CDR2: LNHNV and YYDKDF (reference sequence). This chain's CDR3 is CATSRSGLAGYEQYF. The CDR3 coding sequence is TGTGCCACCAGCAGATCCGGACTAGCGGGCTACGAGCAGTACTTC.

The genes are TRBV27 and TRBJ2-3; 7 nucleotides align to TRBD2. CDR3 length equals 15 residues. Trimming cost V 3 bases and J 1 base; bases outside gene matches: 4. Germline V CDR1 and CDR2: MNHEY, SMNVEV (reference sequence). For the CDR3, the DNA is TGTGCCAGCAGTTTGCGGGGGTTGGGCACAGATACGCAGTATTTT. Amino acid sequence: CASSLRGLGTDTQYF.

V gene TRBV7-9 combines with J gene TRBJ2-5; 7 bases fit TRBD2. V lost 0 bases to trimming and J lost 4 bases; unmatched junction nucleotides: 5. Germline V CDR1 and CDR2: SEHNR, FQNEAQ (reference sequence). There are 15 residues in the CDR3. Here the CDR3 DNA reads TGTGCCAGCAGCTTAGCGTCAGGGAGGGGAGAGACCCAGTACTTC. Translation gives CASSLASGRGETQYF.

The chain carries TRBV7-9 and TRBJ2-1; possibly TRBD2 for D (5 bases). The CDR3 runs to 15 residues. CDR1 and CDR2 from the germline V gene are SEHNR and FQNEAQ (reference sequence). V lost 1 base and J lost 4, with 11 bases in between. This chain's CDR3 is CASSLGSGTYNEQFF. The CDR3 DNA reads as TGTGCCAGCAGCTTAGGGAGCGGAACTTACAATGAGCAGTTCTTC.

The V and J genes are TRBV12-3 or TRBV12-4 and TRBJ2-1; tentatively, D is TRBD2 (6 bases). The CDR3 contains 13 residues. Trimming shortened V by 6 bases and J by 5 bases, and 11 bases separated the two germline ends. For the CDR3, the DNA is TGTGCCAGCAGGCCTGGACTAAACAATGAGCAGTTCTTC. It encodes CASRPGLNNEQFF.

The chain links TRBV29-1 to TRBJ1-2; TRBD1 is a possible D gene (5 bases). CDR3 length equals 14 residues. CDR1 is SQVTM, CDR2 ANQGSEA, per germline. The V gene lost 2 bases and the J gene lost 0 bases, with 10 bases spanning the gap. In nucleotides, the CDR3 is TGCAGCGTTGAACAACAGGATCCTAACTATGGCTACACCTTC. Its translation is CSVEQQDPNYGYTF.

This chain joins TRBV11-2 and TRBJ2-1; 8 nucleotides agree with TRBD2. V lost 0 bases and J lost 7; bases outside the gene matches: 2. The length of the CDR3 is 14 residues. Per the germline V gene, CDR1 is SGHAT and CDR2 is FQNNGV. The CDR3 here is CASSLEASGNEQFF. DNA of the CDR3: TGTGCCAGCAGCTTAGAAGCTAGCGGGAATGAGCAGTTCTTC.

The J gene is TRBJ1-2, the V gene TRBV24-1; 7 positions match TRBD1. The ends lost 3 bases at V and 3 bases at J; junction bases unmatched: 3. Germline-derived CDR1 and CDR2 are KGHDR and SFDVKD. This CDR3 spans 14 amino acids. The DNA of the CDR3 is TGTGCCACCAGTGATCCGACAGGGCACTATGGCTACACCTTC. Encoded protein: CATSDPTGHYGYTF.

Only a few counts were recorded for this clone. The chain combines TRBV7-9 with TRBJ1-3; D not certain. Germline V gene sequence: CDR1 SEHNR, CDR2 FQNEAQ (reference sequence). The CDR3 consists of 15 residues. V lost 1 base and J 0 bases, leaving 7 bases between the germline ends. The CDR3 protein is CASSLGDLSGNTIYF. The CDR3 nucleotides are TGTGCCAGCAGCTTAGGCGATCTCTCTGGAAACACCATATATTTT.

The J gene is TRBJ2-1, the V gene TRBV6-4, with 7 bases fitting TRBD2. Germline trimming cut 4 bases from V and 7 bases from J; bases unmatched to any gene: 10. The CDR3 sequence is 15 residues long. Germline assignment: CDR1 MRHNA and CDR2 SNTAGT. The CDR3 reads CASSVHTAGDNEQFF. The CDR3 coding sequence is TGTGCCAGCAGTGTACATACGGCGGGGGATAATGAGCAGTTCTTC.

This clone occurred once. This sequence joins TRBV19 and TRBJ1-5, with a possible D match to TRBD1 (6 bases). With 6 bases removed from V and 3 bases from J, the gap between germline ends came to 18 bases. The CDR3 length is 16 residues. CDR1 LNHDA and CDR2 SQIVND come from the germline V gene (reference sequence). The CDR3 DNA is TGTGCCAGTAGGGCCCGAGGGGGTGGAAACAATCAGCCCCAGCATTTT. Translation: CASRARGGGNNQPQHF.

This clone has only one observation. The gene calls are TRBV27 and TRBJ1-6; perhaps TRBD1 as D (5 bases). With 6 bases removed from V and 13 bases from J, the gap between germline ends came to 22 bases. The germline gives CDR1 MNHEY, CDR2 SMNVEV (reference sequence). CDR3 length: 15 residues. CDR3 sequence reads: CASSRDQGPLRPLHF. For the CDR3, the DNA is TGTGCCAGCAGCCGTGACCAGGGTCCCCTGAGGCCCCTCCACTTT.